This T cell receptor beta chain was recorded in a study of regulatory T cells in long-lasting Graves disease. CDR1 and CDR2 (germline): KGHSH, LQKENI. This CDR3 spans 17 amino acids. The V gene end was trimmed by 0 bases and the J gene end by 2 bases; junction bases not matched to a gene: 7. The time point was: newly diagnosed GD, antithyroid drugs for less than 3 months. Construction of the TCR library relied on RNA isolated from PBMCs. About 10 milliliters of peripheral blood were taken and placed in EDTA tubes. Library construction for TCR beta used iRepertoire HTBI primers and Arm-PCR of CDR3 regions. MiXCR was run by TCRdb on the multiplex PCR reads, yielding one entry per CDR3 protein. The table includes 440,000 or so distinct CDR3 sequences, just under 15% detected once. In addition, the sample was reused for a study of T cells in Graves' hyperthyroidism and ophthalmopathy. This second study notes: These patients, aged 18 to 65, had recently diagnosed hyperthyroidism lasting under 2 months. The diagnostic basis comprised clinical symptoms, serum thyroxine and TRAb, thyroid ultrasound and orbital computed tomography.

The material was peripheral blood mononuclear cells (PBMCs), obtained at new diagnosis, from a patient treated with antithyroid drugs. The TCR was taken from a woman in her twenties or thirties with Graves disease. V is TRBV18 and J is TRBJ2-7; TRBD1 aligns across 10 bases. The CDR3 sequence is CASSPPRTGGLPYEQYF. Written as DNA, the CDR3 is TGTGCCAGCTCACCACCCAGGACAGGGGGACTGCCCTACGAGCAGTACTTC.